The T cell receptor (beta chain) described here comes from a study of T cell responses to AZD1222 COVID-19 vaccine (dated by TCRdb to 2020 to 2022). With regard to the full study: AZD1222 recipients with second doses at about 4 weeks or about 12 weeks were pooled, because spike-specific TCR depth and breadth did not differ between schedules. A total of 230 to 250 trial participants underwent TCR sequencing, of whom 200 to 220 had received two doses of AZD1222 and approximately 25 had received two doses of the MenACWY control vaccine. Trial participants were enrolled by age into 18-55, 56-69 and 70-plus year subgroups, with roughly 160, 29 and 62 TCR-sequenced participants respectively.

Notes on this clone: Which antigen it targets is not known. No base quality information exists; no much larger clone differs at one position.

In light of the paper, this sample's time point label describes: baseline before first vaccination. Samples from vaccinated people were obtained from the UK trials COV001 and COV002, which included a single-blind randomized controlled phase 2/3 trial of AZD1222 (ChAdOx1 nCoV-19) in healthy adults. For TCRbeta chain sequencing, PBMC samples were collected from trial participants at day 0 and at day 28 after the second dose. The CDR3 contains 16 residues, cysteine and phenylalanine counted. The only DNA kept is the CDR3, 48 bases in frame from the first base. CDR1 and CDR2, per the germline V gene (reference sequence), are LNHNV and YYDKDF. At the junction V is shortened by 1 base and J by 8 bases; bases outside the gene matches: 8. Broader findings and caveats from the paper: Most participants were white British and females outnumbered males, and the authors suggested that clonal diversity may have been underestimated. Conclusions about previously exposed vaccinees are limited, since just six AZD1222 recipients were seropositive for SARS-CoV-2 at baseline. The 56-69-year group was small, and its depth increase did not reach significance, likely because of low power. The whole spike protein was spanned by vaccine-associated CD4 TCRs, and dominant responses were seen in regions 160-218 and 743-854. Because no day 14 peak-response samples were available, repertoires were characterized only after the peak T cell response. After two AZD1222 doses, spike-specific TCR breadth and depth were significantly higher than at day 0 and than in MenACWY recipients. Nearly half of unique spike-specific TCRs reportedly recognized epitopes outside regions mutated in the B.1.351 and B.1.1.7 variants.

The CDR3 regions of human TCRbeta chains were analyzed by immunosequencing. Regarding the original processing steps: Repertoire TCRs were checked for matches against a reference library of SARS-CoV-2-specific TCRs that had been generated using the MIRA antigen-specificity platform. Breadth was defined as the fraction of unique TCRs that were SARS-CoV-2-associated. Depth was defined as the fraction of total T cells that were SARS-CoV-2-associated. Using the MIRA data, every spike-specific TCR was mapped to the spike region that the TCR reacted to and assigned to either a CD4 or a CD8 class. Log10-transformed breadth and depth values were compared by one-way ANOVA with Sidak's multiple comparisons tests. TCRdb limited this immuneACCESS table to in-frame rearrangements with V and J called. A share of clones is missing; checked studies link under half to unresolved V genes, and the rest is unexplained. Clone size and V and J calls were adopted from that table, with D and trimming inferred from the DNA. The sample table holds tens of thousands of clones, of which roughly 85% were seen once. Roughly 3.9% of the sample rests with the top ten.

The sequences come from peripheral blood, collected on day 0 of AZD1222 vaccination. The receptor was derived from an adult in good health. The sequence joins TRBV15 to TRBJ2-1; 10 bases in the junction line up with TRBD1. DNA sequence: TGTGCCACCAGCAGAGCACCCGGGGACAGGGGCGATGAGCAGTTCTTC. This codes for CATSRAPGDRGDEQFF.